This T cell receptor (beta chain) was captured in a study of cytomegalovirus exposure and HLA in healthy donors. At the level of the study: Genetic ancestry analysis placed approximately 78% of the 300 to 400 donors that were genotyped in the Caucasian-associated cluster.

Primers: 60 Vbeta forward and 13 Jbeta reverse. The assay was immunoSEQ multiplex PCR, and TCRdb's table has in-frame clones only and misses some. The sample gives over 150,000 clones, about 75% of which show up once; less than 9% is in the top ten. The CDR3 covers 15 residues. CDR1 is SQVTM, CDR2 ANQGSEA, per germline. V lost 1 base and J lost 2; bases outside the gene matches: 5. The sequence was obtained from a male donor in good health and CMV-seropositive. The rearrangement joins TRBV29-1 to TRBJ2-3, with 8 bases matching TRBD2. The sequenced material came from PBMCs. The chain's CDR3 is CSVEVKRGNTDTQYF. The CDR3 bases are TGCAGCGTTGAAGTCAAGCGGGGGAACACAGATACGCAGTATTTT.